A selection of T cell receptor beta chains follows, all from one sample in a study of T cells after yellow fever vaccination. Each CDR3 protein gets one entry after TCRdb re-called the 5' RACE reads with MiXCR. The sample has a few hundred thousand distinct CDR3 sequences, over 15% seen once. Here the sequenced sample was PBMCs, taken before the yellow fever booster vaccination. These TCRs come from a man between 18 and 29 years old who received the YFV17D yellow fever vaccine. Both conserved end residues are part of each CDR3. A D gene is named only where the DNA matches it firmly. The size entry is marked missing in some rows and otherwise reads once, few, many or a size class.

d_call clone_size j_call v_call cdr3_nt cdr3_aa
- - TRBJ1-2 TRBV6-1 TGTGCCAGCAGTGACCAGGGATATGGCTACACCTTC CASSDQGYGYTF
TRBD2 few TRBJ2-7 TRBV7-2 TGTGCCAGCAGCCTCCAGCGGGGGAGCTACGAGCAGTACTTC CASSLQRGSYEQYF
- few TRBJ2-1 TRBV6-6 TGTGCCAGCAGTCCCCAACGCGAGCAGTTCTTC CASSPQREQFF
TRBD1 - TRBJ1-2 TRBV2 TGTGCCAGCAGTGGACAGGGGGAAGCGTATGGCTACACCTTC CASSGQGEAYGYTF
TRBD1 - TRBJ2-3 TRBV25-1 TGTGCCAGCAGTGGGGACAGGGAGAAGCAGTATTTT CASSGDREKQYF
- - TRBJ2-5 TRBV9 TGTGCCAGCAGCTTGAGGGACCAAGAGACCCAGTACTTC CASSLRDQETQYF
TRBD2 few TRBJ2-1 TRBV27 TGTGCCAGCAGTTTAACAGCGGGGGGGCCTTATGAGCAGTTCTTC CASSLTAGGPYEQFF
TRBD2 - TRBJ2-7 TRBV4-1 TGCGCCAGCAGCCAACTAGCGGGGGGGCCCTACGAGCAGTACTTC CASSQLAGGPYEQYF
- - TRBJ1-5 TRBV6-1 TGTGCCAGCAGTGACAGGGGCCACTATCAGCCCCAGCATTTT CASSDRGHYQPQHF
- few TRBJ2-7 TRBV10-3 TGTGCCATGCGGGGAGACTCCTACGAGCAGTACTTC CAMRGDSYEQYF
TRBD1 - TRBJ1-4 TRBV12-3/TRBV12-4 TGTGCCAGCAGTTTAGCGCTGGGCGGGACAGGTCGAAAACTGTTTTTT CASSLALGGTGRKLFF
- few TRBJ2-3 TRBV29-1 TGCAGCGTTGCGGACAGCGGGAGCACAGATACGCAGTATTTT CSVADSGSTDTQYF
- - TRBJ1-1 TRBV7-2 TGTGCCAGCAGCTTCGACAGACAGAACACTGAAGCTTTCTTT CASSFDRQNTEAFF
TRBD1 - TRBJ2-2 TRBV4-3 TGCGCCAGCAGTCGAACAGGGGTCGGGGAGCTGTTTTTT CASSRTGVGELFF
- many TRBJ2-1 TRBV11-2 TGTGCCAGCAGAACGGACACGAATGAGCAGTTCTTC CASRTDTNEQFF
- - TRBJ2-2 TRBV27 TGTGCCAGCAGTTTATTAAAGGGAACCGGGGAGCTGTTTTTT CASSLLKGTGELFF